Described below is a single T cell receptor (beta chain) sequence and its context. Its antigen is not known. Germline values: CDR1 LGHDT, CDR2 YNNKEL (reference sequence). V lost 5 bases and J 1 base, leaving 13 bases between the germline ends. The CDR3 is 15 amino acids. The sample comes from a study of blood T cells in healthy people across ages. Findings and caveats of the study: The study regarded diversity estimates from one million T cells as underestimates.

It was with a sample-barcoded 5' primer and a J-beta primer mix that a second PCR of roughly 7 to 12 cycles was run. Each cDNA molecule, via a template-switch adaptor with 12 random nucleotides, was tagged. TCRdb re-derived calls from the 5' RACE reads in MiXCR, one entry per CDR3 protein. The sample contains 800,000 or so distinct CDR3 sequences, 25% of which appear only once. This same sample was also taken into another study, of T cells of mothers and their children. In that study: Compared with unrelated pairs, related mother-child pairs had slightly higher, non-significant overlap. The analysis detected no persistent microchimeric T cell clones.

The source material was blood. This chain uses TRBV3-1 with TRBJ2-3; D possibly corresponds to TRBD1 (5 bases). The TCR sequence derives from a boy aged 5-17 years in good health. CDR3 in DNA: TGTGCCAGCAGCAATGCGGCAGGGCGCACAGATACGCAGTATTTT. Encoded protein: CASSNAAGRTDTQYF.